This T cell receptor beta chain was retrieved from a study of neurological immune-mediated disorders. Time point: longitudinal time-point 1 (baseline). TCRdb itself ran the 5' RACE reads through MiXCR, one entry per CDR3 protein. The sample lists around 37,000 distinct CDR3 sequences; 3% to 3.5% were seen once. With respect to this clonotype: At one end, the junction sequence differs from germline, possibly due to a read error.

The specimen was PBMCs. The receptor was derived from an older woman with multiple sclerosis.

The CDR3 DNA is TGCAGTGCTAGAGGGCGAAGGGTTAGAGATAATTCAACCCTCAACTTT. This codes for CSARGRRVRDNSTLNF. The genes are TRBV20-1 and TRBJ1-6; D remains ambiguous. The CDR3 is 16 residues long. The germline gives CDR1 DFQATT, CDR2 SNEGSKA (reference sequence).